This T cell receptor (beta chain) is from a study of cytomegalovirus exposure and HLA in healthy donors. A multiplex PCR was run with 60 Vbeta primers and 13 Jbeta primers. Sequencing was performed with immunoSEQ multiplex PCR; in TCRdb, only in-frame clones are kept and a portion is missing. The sample lists approximately 110,000 clones; approximately 80% were seen once. The CDR3 loop spans 14 amino acids. CDR1 and CDR2 (germline): MGHRA, YSYEKL. Trimming took off 0 bases at V and 7 bases at J, with 10 bases between the two ends. The count of this clone is one. Antigen unknown. Overall study findings and caveats: Analyzed later, most CMV-associated TCR beta chains appeared HLA-restricted.

Specimen: PBMCs. The receptor was derived from a woman in her forties in good health and CMV-seropositive. V is TRBV4-1 and J is TRBJ1-5; D unclear. The CDR3 sequence is CASSQDFSRQPQHF. The CDR3 region has the DNA TGCGCCAGCAGCCAAGACTTTTCCAGGCAGCCCCAGCATTTT.